What follows is one T cell receptor beta chain and its context. TCRdb's table, derived via immunoSEQ multiplex PCR, lists solely in-frame clones and lacks some. Of approximately 100,000 clones listed, roughly 90% were seen once; the top ten hold around 0.76%. The data were taken from a study of OX40 agonist ivuxolimab in advanced cancers. Study background: Patients received the agonistic anti-OX40 (CD134) antibody ivuxolimab. Recorded diagnoses for dose-escalation patients were hepatocellular carcinoma, melanoma, renal cell or head and neck cancer.

Trimming at V came to 1 base and at J to 6 bases, leaving 9 bases not matched to a gene. The CDR3 has 16 amino acids. Looked up from germline, CDR1 is SGDLS and CDR2 is YYNGEE. This rearrangement joins TRBV9 to TRBJ2-3, with 9 bases fitting TRBD1. The source material was CD4+ or CD8+ T cells sorted from blood, sampled in a trial of the OX40 agonist ivuxolimab. This sequence was found in an adult with an advanced solid tumor such as melanoma, head and neck, liver or kidney cancer. The CDR3 nucleotides read TGTGCCAGCAGCGTACCGGGACAGGGAATTAGGGATACGCAGTATTTT. It encodes CASSVPGQGIRDTQYF.